The rows below give T cell receptor beta chains drawn from one sample of a study of T cell changes during pregnancy in multiple sclerosis. Assay used: immunoSEQ multiplex PCR; TCRdb lists only in-frame clones, some missing. The table includes tens of thousands of clones, 85% to 95% detected once. The sequencing here drew on CD4+ T cells from peripheral blood mononuclear cells, taken in the third trimester of pregnancy. The receptors were sampled from a female donor with multiple sclerosis, enrolled in a pregnancy study. The CDR3 runs from the conserved cysteine through the conserved F or W. A D gene is named only where the DNA matches it firmly. Size is omitted from some rows. Given values are once, few, many or a class for expanded clones.

CDR3	DNA	size	V	J	D
CASSLAGRGGMAGYTF	TGTGCCAGCAGCTTAGCGGGGAGGGGGGGCATGGCTGGCTACACCTTC	once	TRBV7-6	TRBJ1-2	NA
CASSRDPRNSGNTIYF	TGTGCCAGCAGCCGGGATCCCCGGAACTCTGGAAACACCATATATTTT	NA	TRBV5-6	TRBJ1-3	NA
CASSRPGFTEQYF	TGTGCCAGCTCACGTCCAGGGTTCACCGAGCAGTACTTC	NA	TRBV18	TRBJ2-7	NA
CASSLGGTTIHEQYF	TGCGCCAGCAGCTTGGGGGGGACAACAATCCACGAGCAGTACTTC	NA	TRBV5-1	TRBJ2-7	NA
CASRPGPVGGQGDLAEFF	TGTGCCAGCAGGCCTGGGCCCGTAGGGGGACAGGGGGATCTTGCGGAGTTCTTC	NA	TRBV7-2	TRBJ2-1	TRBD1
CASSPVDKDRGSGEQFF	TGTGCCAGCTCACCCGTCGATAAAGACAGGGGGTCGGGGGAGCAGTTCTTC	NA	TRBV18	TRBJ2-1	TRBD1
CASSLFTSAYNEQFF	TGTGCCAGCAGCTTGTTCACTAGCGCATACAATGAGCAGTTCTTC	NA	TRBV5-5	TRBJ2-1	TRBD2
CASSFTDREADTQYF	TGCGCCAGCAGCTTTACTGACAGGGAAGCAGATACGCAGTATTTT	NA	TRBV5-1	TRBJ2-3	TRBD1
CASSPSSSLVNEQFF	TGTGCCAGCAGTCCATCCTCCTCCCTAGTCAATGAGCAGTTCTTC	NA	TRBV6-6	TRBJ2-1	NA
CASSPTSGSFYEQYF	TGTGCCAGCAGCCCGACTAGCGGGAGTTTCTACGAGCAGTACTTC	NA	TRBV7-6	TRBJ2-7	TRBD2
CASSSQGAVTEAFF	TGTGCCAGCAGTTCACAGGGAGCGGTCACTGAAGCTTTCTTT	NA	TRBV2	TRBJ1-1	NA
CASSLNGFGNQPQHF	TGTGCCAGCAGTTTAAACGGGTTTGGGAATCAGCCCCAGCATTTT	NA	TRBV6-5	TRBJ1-5	NA
CASSSSGGQGSGQPQHF	TGTGCCAGCAGCTCCTCCGGGGGACAGGGGAGCGGTCAGCCCCAGCATTTT	once	TRBV7-9	TRBJ1-5	TRBD1
CASSLPGLLSYEQYF	TGTGCCAGCAGCTTACCGGGACTACTAAGCTACGAGCAGTACTTC	once	TRBV12-1	TRBJ2-7	NA
CASSPIAGRSSYEQYF	TGTGCCAGCAGTCCTATAGCTGGGAGGTCTTCCTACGAGCAGTACTTC	NA	TRBV28	TRBJ2-7	NA
CASSYLQGALNYGYTF	TGTGCCAGCAGTTACCTCCAGGGGGCGCTGAACTATGGCTACACCTTC	NA	TRBV6-6	TRBJ1-2	TRBD1
CASSFSLVGGETQYF	TGTGCCAGCAGTTTTTCCCTAGTGGGTGGGGAGACCCAGTACTTC	NA	TRBV27	TRBJ2-5	NA
CASSDDSYEQYF	TGTGCCAGCAGTGACGACAGCTACGAGCAGTACTTC	NA	TRBV2	TRBJ2-7	NA
CASGLAKNIQYF	TGTGCCAGCGGCCTAGCCAAAAACATTCAGTACTTC	once	TRBV27	TRBJ2-4	NA
CASSQGAGTNEKLFF	TGTGCCAGCAGTCAGGGGGCGGGAACTAATGAAAAACTGTTTTTT	NA	TRBV28	TRBJ1-4	TRBD1
CASSKERGRIYNEQFF	TGTGCCAGTAGTAAGGAGCGCGGGAGAATCTACAATGAGCAGTTCTTC	NA	TRBV19	TRBJ2-1	TRBD2
CASSERPAGINTEAFF	TGTGCCAGCAGTGAAAGACCCGCGGGGATCAACACTGAAGCTTTCTTT	NA	TRBV6-1	TRBJ1-1	NA
CASSLPSGRGGATDTQYF	TGTGCCAGCAGCTTGCCGAGCGGGAGGGGTGGGGCCACAGATACGCAGTATTTT	NA	TRBV5-4	TRBJ2-3	TRBD2
CASSSTRDWATGELFF	TGTGCCAGCAGTTCTACCCGGGACTGGGCCACCGGGGAGCTGTTTTTT	NA	TRBV27	TRBJ2-2	NA
CASGSQGALQNEQFF	TGTGCCAGCGGAAGCCAGGGGGCCCTTCAAAATGAGCAGTTCTTC	NA	TRBV6-1	TRBJ2-1	TRBD1
CASSGGPRAFF	TGTGCCAGCAGCGGAGGCCCCCGAGCTTTCTTT	NA	TRBV9	TRBJ1-1	NA
CASSLAGFTGELFF	TGCGCCAGCAGCTTGGCGGGGTTCACCGGGGAGCTGTTTTTT	NA	TRBV5-1	TRBJ2-2	NA
CASSLTTGGTDTQYF	TGTGCCAGCAGCTTAACGACAGGGGGCACAGATACGCAGTATTTT	NA	TRBV7-6	TRBJ2-3	TRBD1
CASSQFRREGQFF	TGCGCCAGCAGCCAATTTCGCAGGGAAGGTCAGTTCTTC	NA	TRBV4-1	TRBJ2-1	NA
CASSQDDRLSGANVLTF	TGTGCCAGCAGCCAAGATGACAGACTCTCTGGGGCCAACGTCCTGACTTTC	NA	TRBV4-2	TRBJ2-6	NA
CASSRASGSQETQYF	TGTGCCAGCTCACGGGCTAGCGGGAGCCAAGAGACCCAGTACTTC	NA	TRBV18	TRBJ2-5	TRBD2
CASSIVTSGSWAEQFF	TGTGCCAGTAGTATAGTGACTAGCGGGAGCTGGGCTGAGCAGTTCTTC	NA	TRBV19	TRBJ2-1	TRBD2
CASSLESLAGVDEQFF	TGTGCCAGCAGCTTAGAATCACTAGCGGGAGTTGATGAGCAGTTCTTC	NA	TRBV7-9	TRBJ2-1	TRBD2
CASSYIDRPYEQYF	TGTGCCAGCAGTTATATAGACAGGCCCTACGAGCAGTACTTC	NA	TRBV6-5	TRBJ2-7	NA
CATHGTFDTDTQYF	TGTGCCACCCACGGGACATTCGACACAGATACGCAGTATTTT	NA	TRBV2	TRBJ2-3	NA
CASSPGQGLRQYF	TGTGCCAGTAGCCCGGGACAGGGTCTGCGGCAGTACTTC	NA	TRBV19	TRBJ2-7	TRBD1
CATSRADQPQHF	TGTGCCACCAGCAGGGCCGATCAGCCCCAGCATTTT	NA	TRBV15	TRBJ1-5	NA
CASSLFGMESVETQYF	TGTGCCAGCAGCTTATTCGGAATGGAGTCGGTAGAGACCCAGTACTTC	NA	TRBV7-9	TRBJ2-5	NA